The 15 T cell receptor beta chains presented below share a single source sample, sequenced in a study of CD8+ T cells in alopecia areata. Sequencing relied on a cDNA template that was reverse transcribed from extracted RNA. Only in-frame clones appear in the TCRdb table, and some are missing; sequencing was by immunoSEQ multiplex PCR. The sample lists tens of thousands of clones; about two thirds were seen once. Treatment specified: oral pan-JAK inhibitor, 5-10 mg twice daily. The sequences come from CD8+ T cells sorted from blood, collected at week 44, from a patient treated with tofacitinib. The receptors come from a human donor with alopecia areata.

The chain carries TRBV7-9 and TRBJ2-2; D gene ambiguous. The CDR3 is made up of 15 amino acids. Germline V gives CDR1 SEHNR, CDR2 FQNEAQ (reference sequence). Trimming cost V 3 bases and J 4 bases, with 12 bases left between them. The CDR3 DNA sequence: TGTGCCAGCAGCTTTCGTGGCTCAAGCACCGGGGAGCTGTTTTTT. It encodes CASSFRGSSTGELFF.

CDR3 bases: TGTGCCAGCAGTTACGACGGCAATGAGCAGTTCTTC. This codes for CASSYDGNEQFF. V usage is TRBV6-5 and J usage is TRBJ2-1; no clear D. The ends were cut back, 2 bases at V and 6 bases at J, with 5 bases in the middle. Germline CDR1 is MNHEY and CDR2 is SVGAGI. CDR3 length equals 12 residues.

The chain has TRBV27 and TRBJ2-5; 7 bases map to TRBD1. The CDR3 consists of 15 residues. The junction had 1 base not matched to a gene; V was cut back by 0 bases and J by 0 bases. The germline CDR1 and CDR2 sequences are MNHEY and SMNVEV (reference sequence). The CDR3 DNA sequence: TGTGCCAGCAGTTTATCTGGACAGGACCAAGAGACCCAGTACTTC. Its protein product is CASSLSGQDQETQYF.

This chain uses TRBV11-2 with TRBJ2-7; possible D gene TRBD1, 6 bases. The ends were cut back, 1 base at V and 2 bases at J, with 9 bases in the middle. CDR1 and CDR2 from the germline V gene are SGHAT and FQNNGV. This CDR3 region has 14 residues. The CDR3 region has the DNA TGTGCCAGCAGCTTAGGACAGGAACCCTACGAGCAGTACTTC. Its translation is CASSLGQEPYEQYF.

This clone was seen only a few times. The V call is TRBV10-2, the J call TRBJ1-5; D gene uncertain. Trimming removed 4 bases from V and 6 bases from J, with 10 bases in between. This CDR3 has 13 residues. CDR1 WSHSY and CDR2 SAAADI come from the germline V gene. The CDR3 loop reads CASSGSAGQPQHF. In nucleotides, the CDR3 is TGCGCCAGCAGTGGTTCTGCGGGTCAGCCCCAGCATTTT.

This chain links TRBV7-6 with TRBJ2-5, with D possibly TRBD2 on 6 matching bases. The CDR3 length is 13 residues. Germline CDR1 reads SGHVS; CDR2 reads FNYEAQ. Trimming left V 5 bases short and J 4 bases short, with 11 bases between. The CDR3 here is CASSPTRTETQYF. Here the CDR3 DNA reads TGTGCCAGCAGCCCGACTAGGACAGAGACCCAGTACTTC.

This clone was observed a few times. V gene TRBV7-6 combines with J gene TRBJ2-1, with 7 bases matching TRBD2. CDR3 length: 14 residues. J gave up 6 bases and V 5 bases, and 7 bases lay outside the gene matches. CDR1 and CDR2 (germline): SGHVS, FNYEAQ. The DNA of the CDR3 is TGTGCCAGCAGCAAACGTACGGGGGGCAATGAGCAGTTCTTC. It yields the protein CASSKRTGGNEQFF.

This clone was observed a few times. This chain links TRBV11-2 with TRBJ2-7; D unclear. Germline lookup yields CDR1 SGHAT and CDR2 FQNNGV. This CDR3 has 12 residues. Trimming took 6 bases from V and 5 from J, leaving 11 bases between them. Here the CDR3 reads CASRLIRHEQYF. The CDR3 nucleotides read TGTGCCAGCAGGTTAATAAGGCACGAGCAGTACTTC.

This chain links TRBV19 with TRBJ1-1; D is ambiguous. Trimming took 8 bases from V and 1 from J, leaving 17 bases between them. Germline CDR1 reads LNHDA; CDR2 reads SQIVND (reference sequence). The CDR3 is 15 residues long. The CDR3 sequence: CASLDGTKPNTEAFF. For the CDR3, the DNA is TGTGCCAGTTTGGACGGAACCAAACCGAACACTGAAGCTTTCTTT.

The J gene is TRBJ1-1, the V gene TRBV10-3; D may be TRBD1 (5 bases). V dropped 2 bases and J dropped 4 bases, with 14 bases sitting between them. The CDR3 is 15 residues long. Germline-derived CDR1 and CDR2 are ENHRY and SYGVKD. Here the CDR3 DNA reads TGTGCCATCAGTGAGGAGGAGTGGAGGGGCACTGAAGCTTTCTTT. Amino acid sequence: CAISEEEWRGTEAFF.

The chain has TRBV4-1 and TRBJ2-3; 8 positions agree with TRBD2. V dropped 8 bases and J dropped 4; count of bases not matched to a gene: 2. CDR1 is MGHRA and CDR2 is YSYEKL in the germline V gene. This CDR3 contains 12 residues. The CDR3 DNA reads TGCGCCAGCCGGGGGGGGCCAGATACGCAGTATTTT. This gives the protein CASRGGPDTQYF.

The chain joins TRBV5-1 to TRBJ2-3; D is possibly TRBD1 (5 bases). Per germline, CDR1 SGHRS and CDR2 YFSETQ. Trimming shortened V by 4 bases and J by 2 bases, and 17 bases separated the two germline ends. The length of the CDR3 is 16 residues. The CDR3 is CASSKRFETATDTQYF. Here the CDR3 DNA reads TGCGCCAGCAGCAAACGCTTTGAGACAGCCACAGATACGCAGTATTTT.

This chain joins TRBV5-6 and TRBJ1-2; D unresolved. The CDR3 extends over 14 amino acids. Per the germline V gene, CDR1 is SGHDT and CDR2 is YYEEEE. V was trimmed by 4 bases and J by 5 bases, leaving 15 bases between them. CDR3: CASSPRGRVYGYTF. The DNA for the CDR3 is TGTGCCAGCAGCCCTCGGGGTAGGGTTTATGGCTACACCTTC.

The V gene is TRBV7-2, the J gene TRBJ1-4, with a possible D match to TRBD1 (5 bases). Germline values: CDR1 SGHTA, CDR2 FQGNSA. CDR3 length: 15 residues. V was pared by 2 bases and J by 2 bases, with 9 bases between. In DNA, the CDR3 is TGTGCCAGCAGCTTATATGGGGCGACTAATGAAAAACTGTTTTTT. It encodes CASSLYGATNEKLFF.

The genes are TRBV29-1 and TRBJ1-2; a possible D gene is TRBD1 (5 bases). The V end lost 4 bases, the J end lost 3 bases, and 12 bases lay between the germline ends. The CDR3 is made up of 13 amino acids. Germline V gene data show CDR1 as SQVTM and CDR2 as ANQGSEA. The CDR3 spells CSVVTPRDYGYTF. The DNA for the CDR3 is TGCAGCGTTGTAACCCCCAGGGACTATGGCTACACCTTC. Based on the CDR3 plus reference TRBV29-1 and TRBJ1-2, the full variable domain is SAVISQKPSRDICQRGTSLTIQCQVDSQVTMMFWYRQQPGQSLTLIATANQGSEATYESGFVIDKFPISRPNLTFSTLTVSNMSPEDSSIYLCSVVTPRDYGYTFGSGTRLTVV.